This is a list of T cell receptor beta chains from one sample in a study of CD8+ T cells in alopecia areata. Repertoires were generated with immunoSEQ multiplex PCR, while TCRdb's copy carries only in-frame clones and drops some. The profile shows over 85,000 clones, 35% to 45% of them singletons. Sequenced sample: CD4+ T cells sorted from blood. The receptors were gathered from a human donor with alopecia areata. Each CDR3 is given with its conserved first and last residue. The D gene is left open where the match is weak. Clone size is shown for a subset of rows, as once, few, many or a class of expanded clone.

j_gene,abundance,d_gene,v_gene,CDR3aa,CDR3nt
TRBJ1-4,.,.,TRBV27,CASNLLFVEKLFF,TGTGCCAGTAACTTGTTGTTTGTTGAAAAACTGTTTTTT
TRBJ2-5,few,.,TRBV5-5,CASSLYSSQETQYF,TGTGCCAGCAGCTTATACTCCTCGCAAGAGACCCAGTACTTC
TRBJ2-1,few,TRBD1,TRBV29-1,CSLMAAGGGEQFF,TGCAGCCTTATGGCCGCAGGGGGCGGTGAGCAGTTCTTC
TRBJ1-4,few,TRBD1,TRBV19,CASSPGDSRTEKLFF,TGTGCCAGTAGTCCTGGGGACAGTCGGACTGAAAAACTGTTTTTT
TRBJ2-6,.,.,TRBV7-9,CASSFPGGAGANVLTF,TGTGCCAGCAGCTTTCCCGGTGGCGCTGGGGCCAACGTCCTGACTTTC
TRBJ1-4,.,.,TRBV29-1,CSVSDGANEKLFF,TGCAGCGTCTCCGATGGGGCTAATGAAAAACTGTTTTTT
TRBJ2-1,.,.,TRBV5-1,CASSRTGTAHNEQFF,TGCGCCAGCAGCCGGACCGGGACTGCTCACAATGAGCAGTTCTTC
TRBJ2-1,few,TRBD1,TRBV29-1,CSVGTGGYNEQFF,TGCAGCGTCGGGACAGGGGGTTACAATGAGCAGTTCTTC
TRBJ2-3,once,TRBD2,TRBV27,CASSLLGGSGFTDTQYF,TGTGCCAGCAGTTTATTAGGCGGGAGTGGGTTCACAGATACGCAGTATTTT
TRBJ2-7,few,.,TRBV4-3,CASSQAAGETYEQYF,TGCGCCAGCAGCCAAGCGGCAGGGGAGACCTACGAGCAGTACTTC
TRBJ1-2,.,TRBD1,TRBV29-1,CSVDGQDNTF,TGCAGCGTTGATGGACAGGATAACACCTTC
TRBJ2-7,.,.,TRBV27,CASSFARVAYEQYF,TGTGCCAGCAGTTTCGCACGGGTCGCCTACGAGCAGTACTTC
TRBJ2-3,few,TRBD1,TRBV6-5,CASSRTGGPTDTQYF,TGTGCCAGCAGTCGAACAGGGGGTCCCACAGATACGCAGTATTTT
TRBJ1-1,.,.,TRBV25-1,CASSDPRWMDTEAFF,TGTGCCAGCAGTGACCCCAGGTGGATGGACACTGAAGCTTTCTTT
TRBJ2-4,.,TRBD1,TRBV11-1,CASSSLQGAKNIQYF,TGTGCCAGCAGCTCGCTACAGGGGGCCAAAAACATTCAGTACTTC
TRBJ1-4,.,TRBD1,TRBV6-6,CASSSDRVSYEKLFF,TGTGCCAGCAGCTCCGACAGGGTTTCCTACGAAAAACTGTTTTTT
TRBJ2-1,.,TRBD2,TRBV30,CAWSLALAGLNEQFF,TGTGCCTGGAGCCTCGCACTAGCGGGATTAAATGAGCAGTTCTTC
TRBJ2-7,.,.,TRBV20-1,CSADRAYEQYF,TGCAGTGCTGACCGGGCCTACGAGCAGTACTTC
TRBJ2-4,many,.,TRBV7-3,CASSLNREGIQYF,TGTGCCAGCAGCTTAAACAGGGAGGGTATTCAGTACTTC
TRBJ2-5,few,.,TRBV5-8,CASSLVETQYF,TGTGCCAGCAGCTTGGTCGAGACCCAGTACTTC
TRBJ1-2,.,.,TRBV19,CASIEGTNDNYGYTF,TGTGCCAGTATCGAGGGGACGAACGACAACTATGGCTACACCTTC
TRBJ1-1,few,.,TRBV28,CASSLRAAGIGDTEAFF,TGTGCCAGCAGTTTACGGGCGGCAGGGATTGGGGACACTGAAGCTTTCTTT
TRBJ2-3,.,TRBD2,TRBV4-1,CASSQLAGGPNTQYF,TGCGCCAGCAGCCAACTAGCGGGAGGGCCAAATACGCAGTATTTT
TRBJ1-1,few,.,TRBV29-1,CSVDLGWNRGGITEAFF,TGCAGCGTTGATTTAGGTTGGAATCGGGGCGGTATCACTGAAGCTTTCTTT
TRBJ1-6,.,.,TRBV29-1,CSVGVGNSPLHF,TGCAGCGTTGGGGTTGGTAATTCACCCCTCCACTTT
TRBJ2-7,few,.,TRBV29-1,CSVRTAYEQYF,TGCAGCGTTAGGACAGCCTACGAGCAGTACTTC
TRBJ2-3,.,.,TRBV30,CAWSVGRRTDTQYF,TGTGCCTGGAGTGTTGGGCGACGAACAGATACGCAGTATTTT
TRBJ2-3,few,.,TRBV5-4,CASSLATGMDTQYF,TGTGCCAGCAGCTTAGCCACGGGGATGGATACGCAGTATTTT
TRBJ2-5,few,.,TRBV7-3,CASSQGPRETQYF,TGTGCCAGCAGCCAAGGCCCCCGAGAGACCCAGTACTTC
TRBJ2-3,.,.,TRBV30,CAWSSGDRGDTQYF,TGTGCCTGGAGTTCGGGGGATCGTGGGGATACGCAGTATTTT
TRBJ2-1,.,.,TRBV7-9,CASSRQSSYNEQFF,TGTGCCAGCAGCCGACAGAGCTCCTACAATGAGCAGTTCTTC
TRBJ2-7,many,.,TRBV7-9,CASRLDSYEQYF,TGTGCCAGCAGATTGGACAGCTACGAGCAGTACTTC
TRBJ2-5,.,.,TRBV29-1,CSAAQVVWETQYF,TGCAGCGCTGCGCAGGTCGTATGGGAGACCCAGTACTTC
TRBJ2-1,many,.,TRBV21-1,CASSKTIPGQDHNEQFF,TGTGCCAGCAGCAAGACGATTCCGGGACAGGACCACAATGAGCAGTTCTTC
TRBJ2-7,.,.,TRBV2,CAITPRAGSYEQYF,TGTGCCATCACACCGAGGGCAGGATCCTACGAGCAGTACTTC
TRBJ2-1,few,.,TRBV29-1,CSALNPRTDEQFF,TGCAGCGCGCTCAACCCCCGAACCGATGAGCAGTTCTTC
TRBJ1-5,medium-sized,.,TRBV28,CASTGRGNQPQHF,TGTGCCAGCACCGGACGGGGGAATCAGCCCCAGCATTTT
TRBJ1-5,many,.,TRBV7-6,CASSFVAGGWDQPQHF,TGTGCCAGCAGCTTCGTGGCAGGAGGGTGGGATCAGCCCCAGCATTTT
TRBJ2-7,.,.,TRBV2,CASSAFSYEQYF,TGTGCCAGCAGTGCGTTCTCCTACGAGCAGTACTTC
TRBJ2-7,few,TRBD2,TRBV18,CASSPPGLAYEQYF,TGTGCCAGCTCACCACCGGGACTAGCCTACGAGCAGTACTTC
TRBJ2-1,.,.,TRBV29-1,CSVADNEQFF,TGCAGCGTTGCCGACAATGAGCAGTTCTTC
TRBJ2-1,many,TRBD2,TRBV5-4,CASSKSGRFDNEQFF,TGTGCCAGCAGTAAAAGCGGGAGGTTTGACAATGAGCAGTTCTTC
TRBJ2-5,.,TRBD2,TRBV4-2,CASSHSSGGAQETQYF,TGTGCCAGCAGCCACAGTAGCGGGGGGGCCCAAGAGACCCAGTACTTC
TRBJ1-6,few,.,TRBV7-2,CASSENSPLHF,TGTGCCAGCAGCGAGAATTCACCCCTCCACTTT
TRBJ2-2,.,.,TRBV29-1,CSVVGVANTGELFF,TGCAGCGTTGTGGGTGTCGCGAACACCGGGGAGCTGTTTTTT